This T cell receptor beta chain was obtained from a study of blood T cell repertoires in COVID-19. About the research overall: The analysed material was cDNA or gDNA that came from T cells, B-cell-depleted T cells, or PBMCs.

Repertoires were generated with immunoSEQ multiplex PCR, while TCRdb's copy carries only in-frame clones and drops some. In the table there are about 210,000 clones, approximately 88% of which are singletons. The study assigned cohorts using participant-reported clinical history. Trimming at V came to 4 bases and at J to 5 bases, leaving 12 bases not matched to a gene. Germline CDR1 LGHNA, CDR2 YSLEER. The CDR3 extends over 16 amino acids. Sequenced: PBMCs or T cells enriched from blood (not recorded which). This sequence originates from a woman in her 40s with acute COVID-19. V usage is TRBV4-3 and J usage is TRBJ2-3, with TRBD2 identical over 7 bases. CDR3 sequence (DNA): TGCGCCAGCAGCCCGGGCGGCGGGGGTGGAGGAGATACGCAGTATTTT. It translates to CASSPGGGGGGDTQYF.